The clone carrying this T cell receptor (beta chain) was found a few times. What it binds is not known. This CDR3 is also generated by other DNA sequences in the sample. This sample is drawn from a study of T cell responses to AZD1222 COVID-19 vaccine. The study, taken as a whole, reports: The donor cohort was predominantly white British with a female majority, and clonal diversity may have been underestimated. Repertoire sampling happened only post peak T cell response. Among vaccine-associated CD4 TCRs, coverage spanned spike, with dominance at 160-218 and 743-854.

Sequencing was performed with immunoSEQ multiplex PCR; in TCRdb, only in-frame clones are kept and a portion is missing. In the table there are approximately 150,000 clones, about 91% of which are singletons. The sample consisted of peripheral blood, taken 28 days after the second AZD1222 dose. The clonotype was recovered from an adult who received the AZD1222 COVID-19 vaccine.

The CDR3 DNA sequence: TGTGCCAGCAGCTTTTCCTCGGGGGGGCGGGAGACCCAGTACTTC. The encoded protein is CASSFSSGGRETQYF. J is TRBJ2-5 and V is TRBV11-2, with TRBD2 matching 8 bases. This CDR3 is built from 15 residues. Germline V gene lookup returns CDR1 SGHAT and CDR2 FQNNGV. Trimming cost V 3 bases and J 5 bases; bases outside gene matches: 8.